This TCR beta chain is from a study of OX40 agonist ivuxolimab in advanced cancers. Study information: Intravenous ivuxolimab was administered to patients every 2 weeks at 0.01 to 10 mg/kg. Those treated in dose escalation had hepatocellular carcinoma, melanoma, renal cell cancer or head and neck cancer.

About this clone: The antigen is not known.

The protocol was immunoSEQ multiplex PCR, while the TCRdb copy is restricted to in-frame clones and leaves out a portion. The table records tens of thousands of clones, 80% to 90% of them present only once. General study findings and limits: The expanded peripheral T cells' antigen specificity was not determined. In general, CD8+ T cells held more expanded clones than CD4+ did, on average.

The CDR3 length is 14 residues. Trimming took off 5 bases at V and 7 bases at J, with 18 bases between the two ends. Germline V CDR1 and CDR2: MNHEY, SMNVEV (reference sequence). This material consisted of CD4+ or CD8+ T cells sorted from blood, taken in a trial of the OX40 agonist ivuxolimab. This clonotype was sampled from an adult with an advanced solid tumor such as melanoma, head and neck, liver or kidney cancer. This chain connects TRBV27 to TRBJ2-7, with D unresolved. In nucleotides, the CDR3 is TGTGCCAGCAGTCTAGGGATGGGATTCGGGGAGCAGTACTTC. This sequence encodes CASSLGMGFGEQYF.